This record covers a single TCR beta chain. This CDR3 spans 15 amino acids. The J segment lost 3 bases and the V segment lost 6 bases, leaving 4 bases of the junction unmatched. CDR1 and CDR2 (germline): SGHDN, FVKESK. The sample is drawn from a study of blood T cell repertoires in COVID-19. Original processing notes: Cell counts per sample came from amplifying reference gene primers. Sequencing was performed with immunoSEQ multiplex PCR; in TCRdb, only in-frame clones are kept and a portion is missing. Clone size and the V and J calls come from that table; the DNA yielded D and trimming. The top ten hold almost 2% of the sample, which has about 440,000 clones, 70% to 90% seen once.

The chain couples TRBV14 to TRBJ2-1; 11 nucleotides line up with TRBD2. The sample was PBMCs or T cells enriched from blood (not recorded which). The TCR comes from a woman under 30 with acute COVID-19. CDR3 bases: TGTGCCAGCAGACCCGGGACTAGCGGCTACAATGAGCAGTTCTTC. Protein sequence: CASRPGTSGYNEQFF.